This T cell receptor beta chain was captured in a study of T cells in narcolepsy (dated by TCRdb to between 2018 and 2020). General notes on the study: Patients with narcolepsy type 1 or type 2 (NT1, NT2) were enrolled in the study together with healthy control donors. To look for autoreactive T cells in narcolepsy patients that target self-antigens of hypocretin neurons (hypocretin, TRIB2), the study used TCR Vbeta sequencing to follow clonotypes in blood and CSF. What the work shows at the level of the full study, not this receptor alone: Patients and controls had comparable numbers of sequenced blood memory CD4+ clonotypes, averaging about 40,000 and 33,000, respectively. Some blood memory CD4+ repertoires from patients and controls contained no sequences matching autoreactive T cell clones. According to the report, autoreactive clonotypes were detected serially in the blood of the same patients and of different patients, but not in healthy controls. Plots that compared CSF and blood CD4+ T cell clonotypes from the same patient highlighted HCRT-specific and TRIB2-specific autoreactive clonotypes.

This clone was detected a few times. This receptor's antigen is unknown. Per-base quality was not reported, and no clone a single base away is much larger than it. Memory CD4+ T cells were sorted ex vivo from peripheral blood of narcolepsy patients and healthy controls for TCR Vbeta sequencing. The germline V gene (reference sequence) gives CDR1 as SGHKS and CDR2 as YYEKEE. Counted from cysteine to phenylalanine, this CDR3 has 16 amino acids. Of all the DNA, just the CDR3 is kept, 48 bases in frame from base 1. V is pruned by 0 bases and J by 9 bases, leaving 12 bases of the junction without a gene match. Library construction relied on the immunoSEQ multiplex PCR assay. Imported from immuneACCESS, the table was reduced by TCRdb to in-frame sequences with V and J called. These copies leave out some clones; in studies compared against another copy, an unresolved V gene accounts for under half, and the cause of the remainder is not known. Across this sample there are around 32,000 clones, with around 83% seen only once. In total, the top ten clones hold roughly 2.6% of the sample.

The sequenced sample was CD45RA- memory CD4+ T cells from PBMCs. In light of the paper, this sample's cell subset or site label describes: memory T cells sorted ex vivo from peripheral blood. The chain employs TRBV5-5 and TRBJ1-2, and 9 junctional nucleotides match TRBD1. This clonotype originated in a human donor with narcolepsy. The nucleotides are TGTGCCAGCAGCTTGGAGGGACAGGGTATTCTATGGAGCTACACCTTC. This encodes CASSLEGQGILWSYTF.